This T cell receptor (beta chain) was documented in a study of blood T cells in healthy people across ages. The CDR3 consists of 12 residues. The V gene's germline CDR1 is MNHEY and CDR2 SMNVEV (reference sequence). V lost 4 bases and J lost 11; bases outside the gene matches: 7. The authors ran a second PCR of about 7 to 12 cycles using a sample-barcoded 5' primer and a J-beta primer mix. TCRdb ran MiXCR on the 5' RACE reads and lists one entry per CDR3 protein. The data contain over 600,000 distinct CDR3 sequences, 40% to 45% of them singletons. The V and J genes are TRBV27 and TRBJ2-5, with TRBD1 matching over 7 bases. The sequencing sample was made of blood. The receptor was derived from a man older than 75 in good health. CDR3 residues: CASSYQGDEQYF. As DNA, the CDR3 is TGTGCCAGCAGTTACCAGGGGGATGAGCAGTACTTC.